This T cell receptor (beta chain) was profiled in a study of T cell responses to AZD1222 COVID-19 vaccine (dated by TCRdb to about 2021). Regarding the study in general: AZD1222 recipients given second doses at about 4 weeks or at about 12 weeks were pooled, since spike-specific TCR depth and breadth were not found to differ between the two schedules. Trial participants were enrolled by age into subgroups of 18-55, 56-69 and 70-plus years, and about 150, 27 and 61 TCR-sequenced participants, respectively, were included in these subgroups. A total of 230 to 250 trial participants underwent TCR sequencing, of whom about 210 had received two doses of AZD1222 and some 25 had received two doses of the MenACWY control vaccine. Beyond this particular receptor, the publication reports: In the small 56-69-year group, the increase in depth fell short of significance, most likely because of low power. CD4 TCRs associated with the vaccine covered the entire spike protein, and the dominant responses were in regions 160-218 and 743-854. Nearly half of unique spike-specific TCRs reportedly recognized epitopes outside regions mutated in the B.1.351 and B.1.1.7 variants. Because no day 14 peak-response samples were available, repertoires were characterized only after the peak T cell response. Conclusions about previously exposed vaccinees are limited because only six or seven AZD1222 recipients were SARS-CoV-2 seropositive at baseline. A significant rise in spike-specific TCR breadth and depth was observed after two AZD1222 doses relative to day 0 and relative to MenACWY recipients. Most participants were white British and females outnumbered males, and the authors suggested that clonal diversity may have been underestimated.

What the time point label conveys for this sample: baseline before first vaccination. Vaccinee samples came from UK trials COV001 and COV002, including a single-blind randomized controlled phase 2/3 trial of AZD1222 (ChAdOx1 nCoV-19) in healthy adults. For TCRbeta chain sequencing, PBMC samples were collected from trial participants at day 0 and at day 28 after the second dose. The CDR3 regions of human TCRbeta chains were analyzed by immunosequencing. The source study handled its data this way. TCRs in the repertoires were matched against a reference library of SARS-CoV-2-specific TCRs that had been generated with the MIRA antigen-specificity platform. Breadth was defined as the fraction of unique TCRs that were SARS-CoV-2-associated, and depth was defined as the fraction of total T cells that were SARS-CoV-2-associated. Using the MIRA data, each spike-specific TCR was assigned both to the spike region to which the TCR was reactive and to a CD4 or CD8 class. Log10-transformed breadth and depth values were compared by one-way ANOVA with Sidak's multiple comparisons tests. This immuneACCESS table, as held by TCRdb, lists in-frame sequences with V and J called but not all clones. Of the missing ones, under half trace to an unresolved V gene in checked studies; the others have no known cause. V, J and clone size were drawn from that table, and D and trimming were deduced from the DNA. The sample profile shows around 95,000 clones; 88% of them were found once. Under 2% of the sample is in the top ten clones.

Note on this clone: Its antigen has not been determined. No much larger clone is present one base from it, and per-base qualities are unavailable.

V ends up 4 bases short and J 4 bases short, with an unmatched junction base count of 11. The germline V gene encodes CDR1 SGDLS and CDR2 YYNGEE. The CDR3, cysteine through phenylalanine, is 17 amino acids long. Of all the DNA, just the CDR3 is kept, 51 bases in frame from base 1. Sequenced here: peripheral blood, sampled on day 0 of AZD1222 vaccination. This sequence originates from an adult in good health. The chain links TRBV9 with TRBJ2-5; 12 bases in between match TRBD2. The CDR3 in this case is CASSMGLAGALIETQYF. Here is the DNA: TGTGCCAGCAGCATGGGACTAGCGGGTGCCCTAATAGAGACCCAGTACTTC.